The T cell receptor (beta chain) described here comes from a study of T cells in Graves' hyperthyroidism and ophthalmopathy. General study results and limits: Most clonotypes expanded in thyroid above 0.001 were likewise present in blood.

A remark on this clonotype: Its antigen is unknown. A much larger clone sits a single nucleotide away, making a read error possible.

The CDR3 runs to 13 residues. Trimming removed 7 bases from V and 9 bases from J, with 18 bases in between. The investigators amplified TCR beta CDR3 regions from RNA transcripts. When the TCR CDR3 underwent first-round RT-PCR, the HTBI primer set was used. One entry per CDR3 protein, called by TCRdb with MiXCR from the multiplex PCR reads. The data show about 520,000 distinct CDR3 sequences, approximately 25% seen once. This receptor was obtained from a woman in her twenties or thirties with Graves' ophthalmopathy. V gene TRBV12-3 or TRBV12-4 combines with J gene TRBJ1-2; the D gene is possibly TRBD1 (6 bases). The sequencing input was blood. The CDR3 coding sequence is TGTGCCAGCACCCCCCAGGGGTCAGGTAGCTACACCTTC. This gives the protein CASTPQGSGSYTF.